This T cell receptor (beta chain) was obtained from a study of regulatory T cells in long-lasting Graves disease. Building of the TCR beta libraries involved iRepertoire HTBI primers and Arm-PCR of CDR3 regions. One entry per CDR3 protein results from TCRdb running MiXCR on the multiplex PCR reads. The sample includes approximately 500,000 distinct CDR3 sequences, 20% to 25% of them seen just once. Time point of the sample: persistent/refractory GD, antithyroid drugs over 5 years with positive TRAb. PBMCs were the source of the RNA used for TCR sequencing. CDR1 and CDR2 from the germline V gene are SGDLS and YYNGEE. This CDR3 region has 16 residues. Trimming removed 4 bases at V and 2 bases at J, with 17 bases between.

The V gene is TRBV9, the J gene TRBJ2-3; D not resolved. The input for sequencing was peripheral blood mononuclear cells (PBMCs), taken when the disease was refractory, from a patient treated with antithyroid drugs. The receptor comes from a female donor with Graves disease. DNA for the CDR3: TGTGCCAGCAGCACCTGGCCGACGACTGACACAGATACGCAGTATTTT. Encoded protein: CASSTWPTTDTDTQYF.